What follows describes a single TCR beta chain. What it binds is unknown. This entry is derived from a study of cytomegalovirus exposure and HLA in healthy donors. The germline V gene has CDR1 MNHEY and CDR2 SVGAGI. CDR3 size: 13 residues. V was shortened by 6 bases and J by 5 bases, with 11 bases between the two germline ends. In the PCR, 60 Vbeta and 13 Jbeta primers were used. Here immunoSEQ multiplex PCR was the method, and the copy in TCRdb shows in-frame clones only, minus some. Found here are 90,000 to 130,000 clones, around three quarters of them singletons; the top ten hold around 4.9%. Whole-study findings and limits: Previously analyzed data showed that most TCR beta V segments were productive at a frequency of about 90% or about 30%.

This receptor was obtained from a man under 40 in good health and CMV-seropositive. J is TRBJ1-5 and V is TRBV6-5; TRBD1 might be the D (6 bases). The specimen sequenced was PBMCs. CDR3 bases: TGTGCCAGCAGGCGGGGGGGCGATCAGCCCCAGCATTTT. Amino acids: CASRRGGDQPQHF.